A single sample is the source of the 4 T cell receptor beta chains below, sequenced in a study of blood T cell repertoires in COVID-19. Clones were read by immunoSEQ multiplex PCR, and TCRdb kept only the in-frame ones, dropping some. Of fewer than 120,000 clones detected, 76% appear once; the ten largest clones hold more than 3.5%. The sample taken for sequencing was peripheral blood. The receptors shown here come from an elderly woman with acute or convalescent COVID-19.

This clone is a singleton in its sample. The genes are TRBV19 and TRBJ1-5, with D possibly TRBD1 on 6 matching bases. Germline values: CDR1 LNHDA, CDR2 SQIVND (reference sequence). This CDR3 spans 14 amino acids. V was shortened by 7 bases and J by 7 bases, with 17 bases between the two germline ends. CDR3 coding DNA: TGTGCCAGTATCCCACAGGGAGCGAGACAGCCCCAGCATTTT. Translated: CASIPQGARQPQHF. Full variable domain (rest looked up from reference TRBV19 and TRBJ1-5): DGGITQSPKYLFRKEGQNVTLSCEQNLNHDAMYWYRQDPGQGLRLIYYSQIVNDFQKGDIAEGYSVSREKKESFPLTVTSAQKNPTAFYLCASIPQGARQPQHFGDGTRLSIL.

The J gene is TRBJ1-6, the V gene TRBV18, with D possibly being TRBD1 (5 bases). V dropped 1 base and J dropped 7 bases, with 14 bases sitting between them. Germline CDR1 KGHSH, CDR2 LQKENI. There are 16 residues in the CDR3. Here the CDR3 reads CASSPRGGGINSPLHF. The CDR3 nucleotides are TGTGCCAGCTCACCACGTGGGGGAGGAATAAATTCACCCCTCCACTTT.

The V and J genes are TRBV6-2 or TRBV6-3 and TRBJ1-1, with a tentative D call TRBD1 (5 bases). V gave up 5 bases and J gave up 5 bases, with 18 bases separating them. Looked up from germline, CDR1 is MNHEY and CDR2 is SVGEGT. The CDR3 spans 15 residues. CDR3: CASSDPALGRTEAFF. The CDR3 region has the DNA TGTGCCAGCAGTGACCCCGCGTTGGGGCGGACTGAAGCTTTCTTT.

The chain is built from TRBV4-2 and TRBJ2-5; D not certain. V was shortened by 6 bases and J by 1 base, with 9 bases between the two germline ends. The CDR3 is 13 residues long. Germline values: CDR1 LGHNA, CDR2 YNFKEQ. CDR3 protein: CASSQRVQETQYF. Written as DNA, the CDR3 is TGTGCCAGCAGTCAACGGGTCCAAGAGACCCAGTACTTC.